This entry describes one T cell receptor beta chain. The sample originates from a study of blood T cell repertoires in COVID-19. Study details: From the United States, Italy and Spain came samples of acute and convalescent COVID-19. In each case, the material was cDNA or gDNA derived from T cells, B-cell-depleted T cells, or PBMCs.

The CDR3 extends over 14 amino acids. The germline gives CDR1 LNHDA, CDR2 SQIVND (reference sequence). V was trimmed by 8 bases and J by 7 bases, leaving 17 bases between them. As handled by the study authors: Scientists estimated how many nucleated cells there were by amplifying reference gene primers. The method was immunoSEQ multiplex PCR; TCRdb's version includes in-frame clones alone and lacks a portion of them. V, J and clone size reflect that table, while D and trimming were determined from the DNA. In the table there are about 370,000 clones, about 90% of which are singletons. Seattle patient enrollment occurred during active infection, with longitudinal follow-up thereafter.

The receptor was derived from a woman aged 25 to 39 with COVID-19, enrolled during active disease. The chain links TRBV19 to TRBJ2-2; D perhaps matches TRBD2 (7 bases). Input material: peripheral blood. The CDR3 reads CASDPRGADGELFF. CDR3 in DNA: TGTGCCAGTGATCCCCGGGGGGCTGACGGGGAGCTGTTTTTT.